This TCR beta chain is drawn from a study of T and B cells in COVID-19 patients. Study as a whole: COVID-19 patients gave peripheral blood either during active infection or after recovery. Recovered patients mostly had mild to moderate COVID-19 managed as outpatients. In the active-infection cohort, about 90% of the roughly 20 patients had comorbidities linked to unfavorable COVID-19 outcome.

The CDR3 runs to 17 residues. V was clipped by 6 bases and J by 0 bases, with 15 bases between them. Germline CDR1 MNHEY, CDR2 SVGAGI. Each TRB amplification used roughly 220-550 ng of genomic DNA from blood. Many counts were recorded for this clonotype. BIOMED2 TRB-A/B primer pools were used in multiplex TRB PCR. Using its own MiXCR run on the multiplex PCR reads, TCRdb lists one record per CDR3 protein. Of more than 20,000 distinct CDR3 sequences in the sample, around a third were seen once. The chain joins TRBV6-5 to TRBJ2-6, with a possible D match to TRBD1 (6 bases). Specimen: blood. This TCR came from a human donor who had recovered from COVID-19. This CDR3 reads CASSSTGSPSGANVLTF. The CDR3 nucleotides are TGTGCCAGCAGCTCCACAGGGAGCCCCTCTGGGGCCAACGTCCTGACTTTC.